What follows are 8 T cell receptor beta chains derived from one specimen sequenced in a study of cytomegalovirus exposure and HLA in healthy donors. Primers included in the PCR were 60 Vbeta and 13 Jbeta primers. Profiling relied on immunoSEQ multiplex PCR, and the TCRdb table lists in-frame clones only, not all of them. The sample has 110,000 or so clones, more than 60% seen once. Source material: PBMCs. These receptors originate from a female donor in good health and CMV-seronegative.

The genes are TRBV7-9 and TRBJ2-5; TRBD2 aligns across 8 bases. CDR1 SEHNR and CDR2 FQNEAQ come from the germline V gene (reference sequence). The V gene end was trimmed by 4 bases and the J gene end by 5 bases; junction bases not matched to a gene: 3. This CDR3 has 13 residues. This CDR3 reads CASSSRGGETQYF. The CDR3 region has the DNA TGTGCCAGCAGCTCCCGGGGGGGCGAGACCCAGTACTTC.

The rearrangement links TRBV6-5 to TRBJ1-1; D is ambiguous. The germline V and J ends were trimmed by 8 bases and 4 bases, with 20 bases remaining between them. This CDR3 region has 15 residues. Germline V gene sequence: CDR1 MNHEY, CDR2 SVGAGI. CDR3: CASSPVPAVGTEAFF. The CDR3 DNA is TGTGCCAGCTCACCCGTCCCGGCGGTTGGCACTGAAGCTTTCTTT.

The chain combines TRBV6-5 with TRBJ1-6; a possible D gene is TRBD1 (6 bases). Trimming cost V 4 bases and J 9 bases, with 19 bases left between them. The CDR3 is 16 residues long. Germline V gene sequence: CDR1 MNHEY, CDR2 SVGAGI. The CDR3 sequence: CASSFQQGAAGSPLHF. CDR3 coding DNA: TGTGCCAGCAGTTTCCAACAGGGCGCCGCAGGTTCACCCCTCCACTTT.

V gene TRBV7-2 combines with J gene TRBJ1-6, with D possibly being TRBD1 (6 bases). Germline V gives CDR1 SGHTA, CDR2 FQGNSA. Trimming left V 5 bases short and J 8 bases short, with 16 bases between. The CDR3 extends over 15 amino acids. The CDR3 sequence: CASSPRRGGDSPLHF. DNA of the CDR3: TGTGCCAGCAGCCCGCGCAGGGGAGGGGATTCACCCCTCCACTTT.

The chain joins TRBV5-6 to TRBJ2-1; 10 positions agree with TRBD1. The V and J ends lost 3 bases and 2 bases, in that order; junction bases with no gene match: 2. Germline assignment: CDR1 SGHDT and CDR2 YYEEEE. The CDR3 loop spans 15 amino acids. CDR3 residues: CASSWGQGPYNEQFF. CDR3 in DNA: TGTGCCAGCAGCTGGGGACAGGGGCCCTACAATGAGCAGTTCTTC.

CDR3 bases: TGTGCCAGCAGCGCCCGTACGGACAGCCCTGAAGCTTTCTTT. Translating gives CASSARTDSPEAFF. This chain uses TRBV9 with TRBJ1-1; possible D gene TRBD1, 6 bases. Trimming stripped 3 bases from V and 6 bases from J, with 15 bases between. This CDR3 contains 14 residues. Germline V gene data show CDR1 as SGDLS and CDR2 as YYNGEE. The entire variable domain, with the rest obtained from reference TRBV9 and TRBJ1-1, is as follows: DSGVTQTPKHLITATGQRVTLRCSPRSGDLSVYWYQQSLDQGLQFLIQYYNGEERAKGNILERFSAQQFPDLHSELNLSSLELGDSALYFCASSARTDSPEAFFGQGTRLTVV.

The chain employs TRBV4-1 and TRBJ1-1, with TRBD1 matching over 7 bases. The CDR3 totals 16 residues. Germline V gives CDR1 MGHRA, CDR2 YSYEKL. The J segment lost 11 bases and the V segment lost 0 bases, leaving 15 bases of the junction unmatched. The CDR3 bases are TGCGCCAGCAGCCAAGAGCCGACCATAAAACAGGGGTACGCTTTCTTT. It yields the protein CASSQEPTIKQGYAFF.

This sequence joins TRBV10-2 and TRBJ2-7; possibly TRBD1 for D (6 bases). The CDR3 contains 13 residues. With 8 bases removed from V and 4 bases from J, the gap between germline ends came to 15 bases. The germline V gene has CDR1 WSHSY and CDR2 SAAADI. CDR3 coding DNA: TGCGCCAGCGGGGTTCAGGGGATATACGAGCAGTACTTC. Protein: CASGVQGIYEQYF.